This TCR beta chain stems from a study of identical twins. Study-wide points: Zero-insertion findings could be partly confounded by invariant cells (MAIT and iNKT cells). Twin sharing of out-of-frame TCR alpha was underestimated by models in monozygotic pairs.

In this sample, this clonotype turned up a few times. Its matching antigen is unknown. Germline values: CDR1 SGHVS, CDR2 FQNEAQ. V was clipped by 5 bases and J by 0 bases, with 11 bases between them. The CDR3 spans 14 residues. TCRdb redid the calling of the 5' RACE reads with MiXCR, one entry per CDR3 protein. The sample yields about 570,000 distinct CDR3 sequences, 9.5% to 10% seen once. These data also formed part of another study, on yellow fever vaccine responses in identical twins. That publication notes: In identical twins, vaccine T cell responses appeared partly shared and partly individual.

The sequenced sample was PBMCs. The rearrangement joins TRBV7-8 to TRBJ2-7; no clear D gene. The receptor comes from a woman aged 18-29 years in good health. The CDR3 bases are TGTGCCAGCAGCCCACTCGCACCCTCCTACGAGCAGTACTTC. As protein: CASSPLAPSYEQYF.